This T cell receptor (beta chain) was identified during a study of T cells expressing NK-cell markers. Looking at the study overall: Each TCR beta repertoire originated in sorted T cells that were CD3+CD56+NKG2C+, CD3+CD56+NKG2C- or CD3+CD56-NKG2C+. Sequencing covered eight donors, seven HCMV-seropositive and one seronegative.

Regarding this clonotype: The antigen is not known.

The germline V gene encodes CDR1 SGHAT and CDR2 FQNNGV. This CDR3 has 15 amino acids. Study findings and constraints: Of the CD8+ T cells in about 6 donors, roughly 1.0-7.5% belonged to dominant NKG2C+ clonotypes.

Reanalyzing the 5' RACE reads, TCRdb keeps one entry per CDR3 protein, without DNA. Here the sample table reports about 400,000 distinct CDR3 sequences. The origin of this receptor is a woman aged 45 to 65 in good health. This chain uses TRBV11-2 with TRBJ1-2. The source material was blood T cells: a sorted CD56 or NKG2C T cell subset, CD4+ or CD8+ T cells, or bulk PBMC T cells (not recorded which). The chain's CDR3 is CASSLDVGGFSGYTF.